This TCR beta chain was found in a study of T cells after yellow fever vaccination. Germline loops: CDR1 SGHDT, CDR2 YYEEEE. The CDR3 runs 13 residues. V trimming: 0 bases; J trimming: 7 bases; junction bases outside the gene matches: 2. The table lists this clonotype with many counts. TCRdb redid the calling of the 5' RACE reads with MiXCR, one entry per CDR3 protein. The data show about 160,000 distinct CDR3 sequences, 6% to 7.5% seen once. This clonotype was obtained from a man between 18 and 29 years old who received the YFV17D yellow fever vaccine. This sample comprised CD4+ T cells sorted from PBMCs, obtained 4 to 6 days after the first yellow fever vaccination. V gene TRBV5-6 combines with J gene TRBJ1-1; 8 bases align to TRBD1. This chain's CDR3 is CASSLGQGIEAFF. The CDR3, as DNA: TGTGCCAGCAGCTTGGGACAGGGGATTGAAGCTTTCTTT.